Each of the 5 T cell receptor beta chains below was sequenced from the same sample in a study of blood T cell repertoires in COVID-19. Data came from immunoSEQ multiplex PCR; TCRdb stores just in-frame clones and leaves some out. This sample has some 120,000 clones, with approximately 85% found just once. The specimen was peripheral blood. Source of these receptors: a woman older than 75 with COVID-19, enrolled during active disease.

J is TRBJ2-5 and V is TRBV5-6, with 7 bases aligning to TRBD2. Looked up from germline, CDR1 is SGHDT and CDR2 is YYEEEE. The V gene end was trimmed by 4 bases and the J gene end by 5 bases; junction bases not matched to a gene: 11. The CDR3 is made up of 15 amino acids. The CDR3 region has the DNA TGTGCCAGCAGCCGGGGGGTAGGGAGGTTGGAGACCCAGTACTTC. Protein: CASSRGVGRLETQYF.

This clone was counted once. The chain has TRBV10-3 and TRBJ2-1, with D perhaps TRBD1 (6 bases). The V gene's germline CDR1 is ENHRY and CDR2 SYGVKD. Between the trimmed V and J ends, which lost 4 bases and 6 bases, there was a span of 13 bases. The CDR3 is 14 amino acids. The CDR3 bases are TGTGCCATCAGTGCAGGGGTAGGGGGCAATGAGCAGTTCTTC. It specifies CAISAGVGGNEQFF.

This clone was observed a single time. The chain has TRBV5-1 and TRBJ1-1, with 10 positions matching TRBD1. This CDR3 has 14 residues. V lost 3 bases to trimming and J lost 7 bases; unmatched junction nucleotides: 6. Germline V gives CDR1 SGHRS, CDR2 YFSETQ. CDR3 in amino acids: CASSSTGGLDEAFF. CDR3 coding DNA: TGCGCCAGCAGCTCGACAGGGGGCTTGGATGAAGCTTTCTTT.

The chain employs TRBV23-1 and TRBJ2-1; 8 positions match TRBD2. TRBV23-1 is given ORF status, its function remaining uncertain. CDR3 size: 15 residues. Trimming removed 6 bases from V and 5 bases from J; junction bases left unmatched: 9. CDR3 sequence: CASSLSGSPHNEQFF. CDR3 bases: TGCGCCAGCAGCCTAAGCGGGAGCCCCCACAATGAGCAGTTCTTC.

CDR3 residues: CASRTGTGDPPTYEQYF. Here the CDR3 DNA reads TGTGCCAGCCGAACCGGGACAGGGGACCCCCCAACCTACGAGCAGTACTTC. This sequence joins TRBV6-4 and TRBJ2-7, with 10 bases lining up with TRBD1. Unmatched junction bases numbered 15, after V lost 8 bases and J lost 2 bases. Germline V lookup: CDR1 MRHNA, CDR2 SNTAGT. CDR3 length equals 17 residues.